These 15 T cell receptor beta chains originate from one sample sequenced in a study of blood T cell repertoires in COVID-19. Using immunoSEQ multiplex PCR, the repertoire was profiled, and TCRdb retains in-frame clones only, with some absent. The repertoire holds 15,000 to 20,000 clones, with 80% to 90% as singletons. The sequencing sample was made of peripheral blood. The receptors here all came from a man in his 60s with active COVID-19.

The CDR3 region has the DNA TGTGCCACCAGTGACACTTCTAGAATTGGCGAGCAGTACTTC. Its translation is CATSDTSRIGEQYF. The chain links TRBV24-1 to TRBJ2-7, with D unresolved. Trimming stripped 4 bases from V and 6 bases from J, with 15 bases between. The CDR3 extends over 14 amino acids. Germline V gene data show CDR1 as KGHDR and CDR2 as SFDVKD.

This clone has just a few counts. V gene TRBV7-3 combines with J gene TRBJ2-7; 8 positions agree with TRBD1. Germline V lookup: CDR1 SGHTA, CDR2 FQGTGA. The CDR3 sequence is 15 residues long. V dropped 4 bases and J dropped 3; count of bases not matched to a gene: 8. The DNA of the CDR3 is TGTGCCAGCAGCTCGTCCGGGACAGGCAACTACGAGCAGTACTTC. It is translated as CASSSSGTGNYEQYF.

The rearrangement joins TRBV18 to TRBJ1-1; possibly TRBD1 for D (5 bases). V was clipped by 6 bases and J by 8 bases, with 16 bases between them. This CDR3 is 13 amino acids long. Germline V gene data show CDR1 as KGHSH and CDR2 as LQKENI. The CDR3 here is CASSVGWGDEAFF. The CDR3 bases are TGTGCCAGCTCCGTCGGTTGGGGCGACGAAGCTTTCTTT.

In its sample, this clone was seen once. The J gene is TRBJ2-3, the V gene TRBV7-8; 10 nucleotides align to TRBD1. CDR1 and CDR2 from the germline V gene are SGHVS and FQNEAQ. The CDR3 loop spans 17 amino acids. The V and J ends lost 1 base and 6 bases, in that order; junction bases with no gene match: 10. The CDR3 protein is CASSLDPGDRGLDTQYF. DNA of the CDR3: TGTGCCAGCAGCTTAGACCCAGGGGACAGGGGTTTGGATACGCAGTATTTT.

The chain couples TRBV24-1 to TRBJ2-3; D is undetermined. Trimming took 10 bases from V and 3 from J, leaving 16 bases between them. CDR1 KGHDR and CDR2 SFDVKD come from the germline V gene. The CDR3 extends over 14 amino acids. CDR3 bases: TGTGCCACGGCGCGGAACCGAGAAACAGATACGCAGTATTTT. The encoded protein is CATARNRETDTQYF.

This clone was seen a handful of times. V gene TRBV5-8 combines with J gene TRBJ1-5, with 11 bases aligning to TRBD1. This CDR3 has 16 amino acids. The ends lost 0 bases at V and 4 bases at J; junction bases unmatched: 3. Germline-derived CDR1 and CDR2 are SGHTS and YDEGEE. The CDR3 DNA sequence: TGTGCCAGCAGCTTGGTGGGACAGGGGGGTAATCAGCCCCAGCATTTT. Translation: CASSLVGQGGNQPQHF.

V and J are TRBV9 and TRBJ2-1, with a tentative D call TRBD2 (6 bases). CDR3 length: 16 amino acids. V lost 4 bases and J lost 0, with 14 bases in between. Germline V gives CDR1 SGDLS, CDR2 YYNGEE. Here the CDR3 reads CASSPPGTSSYNEQFF. In DNA, the CDR3 is TGTGCCAGCAGCCCGCCCGGGACTTCCTCCTACAATGAGCAGTTCTTC.

The genes are TRBV24-1 and TRBJ2-2; TRBD1 might be the D (5 bases). Trimming removed 0 bases from V and 6 bases from J, with 16 bases in between. Germline CDR1 reads KGHDR; CDR2 reads SFDVKD. This CDR3 comprises 17 residues. This CDR3 is CATSDLRRQKGPGELFF. The CDR3 nucleotides read TGTGCCACCAGTGATTTGCGCCGGCAGAAGGGGCCCGGGGAGCTGTTTTTT.

The V gene is TRBV5-1, the J gene TRBJ2-1, with 9 nucleotides matching TRBD1. Trimming took 4 bases from V and 6 from J; bases not matched to a gene: 8. This CDR3 spans 15 amino acids. Per germline, CDR1 SGHRS and CDR2 YFSETQ. The CDR3 DNA reads as TGCGCCAGCAGCAATGGACAGGGGATTATCAATGAGCAGTTCTTC. Translating gives CASSNGQGIINEQFF.

This chain links TRBV7-8 with TRBJ2-7, with D perhaps TRBD2 (5 bases). There are 12 residues in the CDR3. CDR1 SGHVS and CDR2 FQNEAQ come from the germline V gene. The germline V and J ends were trimmed by 8 bases and 2 bases, with 10 bases remaining between them. Here the CDR3 reads CASGSEAYEQYF. CDR3 nucleotides: TGTGCCAGCGGGAGCGAAGCCTACGAGCAGTACTTC. Supplemented by reference TRBV7-8 and TRBJ2-7, the full variable domain reads GAGVSQSPRYKVAKRGQDVALRCDPISGHVSLFWYQQALGQGPEFLTYFQNEAQLDKSGLPSDRFFAERPEGSVSTLKIQRTQQEDSAVYLCASGSEAYEQYFGPGTRLTVT.

In this sample, this clone turned up once. The rearrangement joins TRBV5-1 to TRBJ2-7; 9 nucleotides match TRBD1. CDR1 is SGHRS, CDR2 YFSETQ, per germline. This CDR3 has 15 amino acids. Losses at the gene ends were 3 bases for V and 3 bases for J; bases not matched to a gene: 7. CDR3 nucleotides: TGCGCCAGCAGCTCGTATCCGGGACAGGGCTACGAGCAGTACTTC. Its protein product is CASSSYPGQGYEQYF.

The chain joins TRBV10-3 to TRBJ2-5; 7 nucleotides agree with TRBD2. The CDR3 is made up of 15 amino acids. Germline values: CDR1 ENHRY, CDR2 SYGVKD. V shed 10 bases, J shed 3 bases, and the junction held 14 bases outside the gene matches. CDR3 coding DNA: TGTGCCACAACGGAAAAGCCCCGGGGGGAAGAGACCCAGTACTTC. Protein sequence: CATTEKPRGEETQYF.

The chain joins TRBV5-4 to TRBJ1-2; TRBD1 matches 7 bases. The CDR3 length is 14 residues. Looked up from germline, CDR1 is SGHNT and CDR2 is YYREEE (reference sequence). J was trimmed by 2 bases and V by 4 bases; bases with no gene match: 5. CDR3 nucleotide sequence: TGTGCCAGCAGCGGCGGGACAGACAACTATGGCTACACCTTC. The encoded protein is CASSGGTDNYGYTF.

The genes are TRBV9 and TRBJ2-1; D is unclear. The germline V gene has CDR1 SGDLS and CDR2 YYNGEE. V was trimmed by 4 bases and J by 5 bases, leaving 7 bases between them. This CDR3 is 12 amino acids long. In DNA form, the CDR3 reads TGTGCCAGCAGCTCACTGAACAATGAGCAGTTCTTC. Translating gives CASSSLNNEQFF.

V is TRBV28 and J is TRBJ2-7, with D possibly matching TRBD2 (5 bases). Germline-derived CDR1 and CDR2 are MDHEN and SYDVKM. Trimming took 4 bases from V and 0 from J, leaving 13 bases between them. This CDR3 contains 15 residues. This chain's CDR3 is CASSSWTGSSYEQYF. CDR3 in DNA: TGTGCCAGCAGTTCGTGGACGGGGAGCTCCTACGAGCAGTACTTC.